The clone carrying this T cell receptor (beta chain) was seen a few times. As yet, its antigen is unknown. Employing constant-segment primers, 5'RACE generated TCR alpha and TCR beta cDNA libraries bearing sample barcodes and UMIs. Each CDR3 protein is one row after TCRdb ran MiXCR on the 5' RACE reads. The sample has 250,000 to 350,000 distinct CDR3 sequences, 15% to 20% seen once. CDR3 size: 16 residues. The germline CDR1 and CDR2 sequences are MNHEY and SMNVEV (reference sequence). The ends lost 2 bases at V and 5 bases at J; junction bases unmatched: 12. This record comes from a study of T-cell memory formation after mild COVID-19. About the research overall: Most TCR clusters belonged to a single donor.

Study results and limitations: Nothing showed for sure that second-wave clones peaking on day 37 were SARS-CoV-2 specific. Cross-reactive memory appears to have joined, as suggested by some responding clones showing up in pre-infection memory.

This rearrangement joins TRBV27 to TRBJ2-7, with 7 bases aligning to TRBD1. The receptor's source is a man aged 18 to 29 who had mild COVID-19 (a few samples of this study predate the infection). Cell type and time point are not known. The source material was PBMCs or a T cell subset sorted from them (not recorded which). The CDR3 DNA follows: TGTGCCAGCAGTTTAACAGGGGCCTCTCACTACCACGAGCAGTACTTC. This encodes CASSLTGASHYHEQYF.